Sequencing of this TCR beta chain was carried out in a study of regulatory T cells in long-lasting Graves disease. Combining iRepertoire HTBI primers with Arm-PCR of CDR3 regions, the authors built TCR beta libraries. MiXCR, applied by TCRdb to the multiplex PCR reads, yields one record per CDR3 protein. The sample carries 560,000 or so distinct CDR3 sequences, approximately 16% recorded once. Stated time point: newly diagnosed GD, antithyroid drugs for less than 3 months. Making the TCR library involved RNA that had been extracted from PBMCs. This clonotype was found many times. These data are also associated with another study on T cells in Graves' hyperthyroidism and ophthalmopathy. As that report states: Stable hyperthyroidism and ophthalmopathy were separated using 13 V-J signatures.

This sample comprised peripheral blood mononuclear cells (PBMCs), obtained at new diagnosis, from a patient treated with antithyroid drugs. The clonotype originates from a young man with Graves disease.

The DNA of the CDR3 is TGTGCCAGCAGTTTACTAGCGGTCGAGACCCAGTACTTC. Its translation is CASSLLAVETQYF. The chain carries TRBV2 and TRBJ2-5, with 8 bases that match TRBD2. Trimming cost V 5 bases and J 5 bases; bases outside gene matches: 4. The CDR3 extends over 13 amino acids. CDR1 SNHLY and CDR2 FYNNEI come from the germline V gene. The full variable domain, its missing parts supplied by reference TRBV2 and TRBJ2-5, is EPEVTQTPSHQVTQMGQEVILRCVPISNHLYFYWYRQILGQKVEFLVSFYNNEISEKSEIFDDQFSVERPDGSNFTLKIRSTKLEDSAMYFCASSLLAVETQYFGPGTRLLVL.